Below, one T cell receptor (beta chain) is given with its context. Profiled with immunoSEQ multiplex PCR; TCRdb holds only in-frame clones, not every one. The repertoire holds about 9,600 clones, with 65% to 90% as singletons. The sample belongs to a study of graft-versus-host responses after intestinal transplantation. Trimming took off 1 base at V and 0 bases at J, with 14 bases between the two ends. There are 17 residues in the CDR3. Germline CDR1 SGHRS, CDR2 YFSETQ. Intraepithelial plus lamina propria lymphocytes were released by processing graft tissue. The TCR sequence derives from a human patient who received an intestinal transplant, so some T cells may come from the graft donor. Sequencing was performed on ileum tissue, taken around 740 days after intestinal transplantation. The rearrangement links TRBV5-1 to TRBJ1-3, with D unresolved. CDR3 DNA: TGCGCCAGCAGCTTGTGGTCGGTGGGGAACTCTGGAAACACCATATATTTT. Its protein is CASSLWSVGNSGNTIYF.